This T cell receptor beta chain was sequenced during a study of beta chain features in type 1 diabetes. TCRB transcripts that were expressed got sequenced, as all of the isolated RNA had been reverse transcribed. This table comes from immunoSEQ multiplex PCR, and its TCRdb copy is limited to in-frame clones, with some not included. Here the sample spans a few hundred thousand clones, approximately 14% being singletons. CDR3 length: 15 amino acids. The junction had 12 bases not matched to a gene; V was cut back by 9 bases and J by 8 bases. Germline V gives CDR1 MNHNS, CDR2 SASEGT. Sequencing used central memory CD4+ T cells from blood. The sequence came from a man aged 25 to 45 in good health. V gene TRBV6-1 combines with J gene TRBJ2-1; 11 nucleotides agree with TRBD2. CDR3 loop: CASGLAGSLGDEQFF. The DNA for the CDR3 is TGTGCCAGTGGACTAGCGGGTAGTCTAGGGGATGAGCAGTTCTTC.